This entry concerns a single T cell receptor beta chain. What antigen it recognizes has not been identified. No much larger clonotype is one base removed from it; base qualities were not supplied. The source of the sample is a study of graft-versus-host responses after intestinal transplantation (dated by TCRdb to about 2021). Turning to the overall study: Multivisceral, liver-intestinal, or isolated intestinal transplants were received by the recipients. Donor T cell macrochimerism was defined as a peak of at least 4% donor T cells among recipient peripheral blood mononuclear cells. Anti-thymocyte globulin induction was given to all recipients, followed by maintenance tacrolimus and steroids for two to four years. Alloreactive clones were identified by sequencing pre-transplant mixed lymphocyte reaction products and comparing these products with unstimulated pre-transplant donor and recipient T cells. Bulk TCR-beta CDR3 sequencing was used to track graft-versus-host and host-versus-graft alloreactive T cell clones in the graft, circulation and bone marrow after intestinal transplantation. The cohort enrolled around 23 intestinal transplant recipients including one retransplant, and 3 patients lacking pretransplant specimens were excluded. Rather than being sequenced by the commercial service, samples from a few later patients were sequenced in-house on an Illumina MiSeq and processed with MiXCR.

The full study reports these points: High GvH to HvG T cell clonal ratios were observed in the allografts of patients with donor T cell macrochimerism. GvH clones were detected in recipient bone marrow, and some of these GvH clones were observed earlier in ileal mucosa or blood, consistent with an intestinal mucosal origin. Early after transplant, peak levels of circulating GvH clones were associated with declines in HvG clones. The conclusions were limited by the relatively low number and heterogeneity of the intestinal transplant patients.

According to the germline V gene (reference sequence), CDR1 reads MNHNY and CDR2 reads SVGAGI. The trim is 2 bases for V and 0 bases for J, with a gap of 10 bases between the germline ends. The CDR3 spans 15 residues, from the cysteine through the phenylalanine. Here the CDR3 DNA is all that survives: 45 bases in frame from base 1. Blood samples were collected up to 4 times in the first month after transplant and then at least monthly when available. The library was made by the immunoSEQ multiplex PCR assay. For most patients, genomic DNA was subjected to high-throughput TCR-beta CDR3 sequencing by Adaptive Biotechnologies. As for the authors' bioinformatics: Adaptive's ImmunoSEQ software was the source of the TCR sequencing data for roughly 19 patients, while three other patients were processed with MiXCR and VDJtools. CDR3 nucleotide sequences shared between donor and recipient were removed because their origin could not be assigned. Alloreactive clones required at least 2-fold expansion over unstimulated cells and minimum CFSE-low frequency of 0.002% (template counts) or 0.001% (read counts). Mappable clones were those detected in sequenced pre-transplant spleen, lymph node, or MLR CFSE-low populations of the donor or recipient. Cumulative frequency of alloreactive clones was calculated as a percentage of all sequences weighted by copy number. TCRdb carries this immuneACCESS record with in-frame sequences only. Its versions omit some clonotypes, under half of them owing to an unresolved V gene in the studies checked, with the rest unexplained. The DNA gave D and trimming, while V, J and clone size come from that table. For this sample the table gives about 16,000 clones, of which more than 85% were detected only once. The ten largest account for 0.75% to 0.9% of the sample.

The receptor comes from a human patient who received an intestinal transplant, so some T cells may come from the graft donor. The sample in question was PBMCs, obtained 23 days after intestinal transplant. The chain was built from TRBV6-6 and TRBJ1-1, and TRBD1 may be the D gene, going by 5 matching bases. CDR3 reads: CASSYGASLNTEAFF. The sequenced DNA is TGTGCCAGCAGTTACGGGGCGTCCTTGAACACTGAAGCTTTCTTT.